The 10 T cell receptor beta chains below all came from one sample that was sequenced in a study of blood T cells in healthy people across ages. A J-beta primer mix and a sample-barcoded 5' primer were used in a second PCR of roughly 6 to 11 cycles. Each CDR3 protein gets one entry after TCRdb re-called the 5' RACE reads with MiXCR. The data show around 1,600,000 distinct CDR3 sequences, about 42% seen once. The specimen sequenced was blood. These receptors were obtained from a woman aged 18-29 years in good health.

J is TRBJ2-7 and V is TRBV12-3 or TRBV12-4; D gene ambiguous. V was cut by 3 bases and J by 7 bases, with 16 bases left in between. This CDR3 spans 14 amino acids. The CDR3 sequence is CASSFKGSYNEQYF. The CDR3 DNA reads as TGTGCCAGCAGTTTCAAGGGCTCCTACAATGAGCAGTACTTC.

J is TRBJ1-2 and V is TRBV25-1; the D is unclear. Germline V lookup: CDR1 MGHDK, CDR2 SYGVNS. The CDR3 covers 13 residues. Trimming removed 3 bases from V and 4 bases from J, with 9 bases in between. Here the CDR3 reads CASSDWEFYGYTF. The CDR3 coding sequence is TGTGCCAGCAGTGATTGGGAGTTCTATGGCTACACCTTC.

The chain is built from TRBV13 and TRBJ1-6; D uncertain. V was clipped by 6 bases and J by 9 bases, with 9 bases between them. Germline values: CDR1 PRHDT, CDR2 FYEKMQ (reference sequence). This CDR3 is 12 amino acids long. The CDR3 DNA follows: TGTGCCAGCAGTAAAGGAATTTCACCCCTCCACTTT. Its translation: CASSKGISPLHF.

The genes are TRBV27 and TRBJ2-1; D is undetermined. V was shortened by 4 bases and J by 9 bases, with 13 bases between the two germline ends. The CDR3 has 13 residues. Germline V CDR1 and CDR2: MNHEY, SMNVEV (reference sequence). The CDR3 spells CASSSFSPSEQFF. DNA of the CDR3: TGTGCCAGCAGTTCCTTTTCCCCAAGTGAGCAGTTCTTC.

This clonotype turned up a few times. The CDR3 protein is CASRRETSTDTQYF. For the CDR3, the DNA is TGTGCCAGCAGGAGGGAAACTAGCACAGATACGCAGTATTTT. The rearrangement uses TRBV6-6 and TRBJ2-3, with D perhaps TRBD2 (5 bases). The CDR3 length is 14 residues. V dropped 6 bases and J dropped 0 bases, with 10 bases sitting between them. Germline CDR1 is MNHNY and CDR2 is SVGAGI (reference sequence).

This rearrangement joins TRBV5-1 to TRBJ1-1, with 8 bases fitting TRBD1. The junction had 7 bases not matched to a gene; V was cut back by 4 bases and J by 2 bases. CDR3 length: 15 residues. The germline V gene encodes CDR1 SGHRS and CDR2 YFSETQ. The CDR3, as DNA: TGCGCCAGCAGCATTACAGGGGGTGTTAACACTGAAGCTTTCTTT. This encodes CASSITGGVNTEAFF.

In this sample, this clonotype turned up many times. The V gene is TRBV2, the J gene TRBJ1-2; perhaps TRBD1 as D (6 bases). CDR1 and CDR2 from the germline V gene are SNHLY and FYNNEI. Trimming stripped 5 bases from V and 5 bases from J, with 12 bases between. The CDR3 length is 13 residues. The CDR3 region has the DNA TGTGCCAGCAGTCCCCGGGACATTTATGGCTACACCTTC. Its protein is CASSPRDIYGYTF.

This clonotype was counted many times. The genes are TRBV5-1 and TRBJ2-5; 9 bases align to TRBD2. Germline assignment: CDR1 SGHRS and CDR2 YFSETQ. The CDR3 has 16 amino acids. V lost 0 bases and J lost 1; bases outside the gene matches: 4. The CDR3 region is CASSLGSSGVQETQYF. The CDR3 region has the DNA TGCGCCAGCAGCTTGGGATCTAGCGGGGTCCAAGAGACCCAGTACTTC.

This clonotype was seen a handful of times. This rearrangement joins TRBV7-3 to TRBJ2-1, with 7 nucleotides matching TRBD2. This CDR3 spans 16 amino acids. Trimming cost V 5 bases and J 7 bases; bases outside gene matches: 14. Germline CDR1 is SGHTA and CDR2 is FQGTGA. The CDR3 here is CASSPQLAQSGNEQFF. DNA of the CDR3: TGTGCCAGCAGCCCACAACTAGCGCAGAGCGGGAATGAGCAGTTCTTC. Based on the CDR3 plus reference TRBV7-3 and TRBJ2-1, the full variable domain is GAGVSQTPSNKVTEKGKYVELRCDPISGHTALYWYRQSLGQGPEFLIYFQGTGAADDSGLPNDRFFAVRPEGSVSTLKIQRTERGDSAVYLCASSPQLAQSGNEQFFGPGTRLTVL.

The chain uses TRBV10-3 and TRBJ2-7; D tentatively reads TRBD1 or TRBD2 (6 bases each). The CDR3 is 15 amino acids. V lost 6 bases, J lost 5 bases, and 20 bases lay in between. Germline CDR1 ENHRY, CDR2 SYGVKD. The CDR3 here is CAISPGGTGAHEQYF. For the CDR3, the DNA is TGTGCCATCAGCCCCGGGGGTACGGGGGCCCACGAGCAGTACTTC.